What follows describes a single T cell receptor beta chain. This record belongs to a study of blood T cell repertoires in COVID-19. Turning to the study itself: Acute-phase and convalescent COVID-19 samples originated in the United States, Italy and Spain. T cells, B-cell-depleted T cells, or PBMCs provided the cDNA or gDNA that served as material.

TCRdb keeps only in-frame clones here, not all; method: immunoSEQ multiplex PCR. The sample lists around 97,000 clones, approximately 88% occurring once. This CDR3 has 14 amino acids. Germline V gene data show CDR1 as SGHTA and CDR2 as FQGNSA. V lost 0 bases to trimming and J lost 6 bases, with 9 bases between them. The genes are TRBV7-2 and TRBJ2-1; D possibly corresponds to TRBD2 (5 bases). The receptor was isolated from an older woman with acute or convalescent COVID-19. Sequencing used peripheral blood. CDR3 DNA sequence: TGTGCCAGCAGCTTAGCATCTAGCCTCAATGAGCAGTTCTTC. Encoded protein: CASSLASSLNEQFF.